The entry below describes one T cell receptor (beta chain). Its specificity is not known. The data derive from a study of cytomegalovirus exposure and HLA in healthy donors. Study-level results: Cytomegalovirus status was reportedly diagnosed by the classifier with high sensitivity and specificity. Most TCR sequences showed up rarely, but some public TCRs showed up in many donors.

PCR involved 60 Vbeta and 13 Jbeta primers. Data came from immunoSEQ multiplex PCR; TCRdb stores just in-frame clones and leaves some out. The sample shows around 210,000 clones, 70% to 80% of them seen only once. In germline, CDR1 is MNHNY, CDR2 SVGAGI (reference sequence). Trimming left V 4 bases short and J 4 bases short, with 9 bases between. This CDR3 is 13 amino acids long. This sequence originates from a male donor in good health and CMV-seropositive. Sample: PBMCs. The chain couples TRBV6-6 to TRBJ2-3; possible D gene TRBD1, 6 bases. Here the CDR3 DNA reads TGTGCCAGCAGTTTAGGGGGTCCAGATACGCAGTATTTT. Protein: CASSLGGPDTQYF.